This T cell receptor beta chain was documented in a study of T-cell memory formation after mild COVID-19. This CDR3 region has 16 residues. V lost 1 base and J lost 4, with 14 bases in between. The germline CDR1 and CDR2 sequences are SGHRS and YFSETQ. This clonotype was seen more than once but under ten times. Each CDR3 protein gets one entry after TCRdb re-called the 5' RACE reads with MiXCR. The table records approximately 260,000 distinct CDR3 sequences, about a sixth of them present only once. The specimen sequenced was PBMCs or a T cell subset sorted from them (not recorded which). The rearrangement links TRBV5-1 to TRBJ2-2, with D possibly TRBD1 on 6 matching bases. This clonotype originated in a man aged 18 to 29 who had mild COVID-19 (a few samples of this study predate the infection). Cell type and time point are not known. CDR3 protein: CASSLISRGGTGELFF. CDR3 sequence (DNA): TGCGCCAGCAGCTTGATTTCGAGAGGGGGCACCGGGGAGCTGTTTTTT.